This TCR beta chain was observed in a study of blood T cell repertoires in COVID-19. The V end was cut by 10 bases, the J end by 4 bases, with 26 bases between. The CDR3 is 17 amino acids. CDR1 is SNHLY, CDR2 FYNNEI, per germline. In the source study's methods: The authors estimated nucleated cell counts from reference gene primer amplification. Profiling relied on immunoSEQ multiplex PCR, and the TCRdb table lists in-frame clones only, not all of them. The DNA was the basis for D and trimming; V, J and clone size are from that table. The sample yields 40,000 or so clones, about nine tenths seen once.

The sequence was obtained from a man aged 55 to 70 with active COVID-19. The chain links TRBV2 to TRBJ2-1, with D possibly TRBD2 on 6 matching bases. The material sequenced was peripheral blood. CDR3 region: CAIPLSQERVGYNEQFF. CDR3 in DNA: TGTGCCATCCCCCTAAGTCAGGAGCGGGTGGGGTACAATGAGCAGTTCTTC.